This T cell receptor (beta chain) was sequenced during a study of blood T cell repertoires in COVID-19 (dated by TCRdb to about 2020). For the study in its entirety: Samples from collaborators originated in the United States, Italy and Spain and spanned both the acute and convalescent phases of COVID-19. The material from the prospective study consisted of cDNA or gDNA derived from T cells, B-cell-depleted T cells, or PBMCs. The dataset comprised deeply sampled blood TCRbeta repertoires from subjects exposed to, actively infected with, or recovered from COVID-19. The repertoires were made available in a free public database intended to serve as a resource for research on the immune response to SARS-CoV-2. Samples were obtained from the ongoing ImmuneRACE study (first 160 participants) and from 950 to 1,500 subjects provided by 6 global collaborators. Nearly every sample came with metadata listing a de-identified subject ID, COVID-19 status, age in years and sex. Where available, HLA class I and class II types were obtained from metadata supplied by the sample provider rather than from assay-based typing. Overall study outcomes, separate from this receptor: Clinical and demographic metadata were provided uncurated, with the amount varying by source and participant.

The CDR3 measures 15 amino acids from cysteine to phenylalanine. Only CDR3 DNA is held: 45 bases, read in frame from base 1. The germline V gene (reference sequence) supplies CDR1 SGHNT and CDR2 YYREEE. Germline trimming: 0 bases from V, 0 bases from J; junction bases outside gene matches: 2. As regards this clone: Its cognate antigen has yet to be identified. Base-call qualities are not available, and no considerably larger clone is one nucleotide away.

Each collaborating institution followed its own protocols to collect whole blood in K2EDTA tubes. For TCRbeta analysis, collaborators shipped samples as frozen whole blood, isolated PBMCs, or DNA extracted from either of those sample types. TCRbeta CDR3 regions were amplified from genomic DNA using the immunoSEQ Assay, a bias-controlled multiplex PCR. Concerning the study's data processing: Within the assay, amplification of reference gene primers was used to estimate how many nucleated cells each sample contained. To quantify the absolute abundance of each unique TCRbeta CDR3 rearrangement, sequence reads were collapsed and filtered. For each sample, productive Simpson clonality was calculated as the square root of Simpson's diversity index across productive rearrangements. TCRdb re-hosts the immuneACCESS table, in-frame sequences only. Its copies lack some clones; in the studies checked, an unresolved V gene accounts for under half of them, and the cause for the rest is not known. That table furnishes V, J and clone size, whereas the DNA furnished D and trimming. The table for this sample lists over 120,000 clones; 87% of them were counted only once. The top ten clones comprise approximately 0.95% of the sample.

The sequencing sample was made of peripheral blood. The sequence was obtained from a woman in her forties or fifties with acute or convalescent COVID-19. Here the chain combines TRBV5-4 and TRBJ1-1; 7 junctional bases match TRBD1. The nucleotide sequence reads as follows: TGTGCCAGCAGCTTGGGGACAGGTATGAACACTGAAGCTTTCTTT. Its translation reads: CASSLGTGMNTEAFF.